A single sample gave rise to the 9 T cell receptor beta chains below, sequenced in a study of blood T cell repertoires in COVID-19. The assay was immunoSEQ multiplex PCR, and TCRdb's table has in-frame clones only and misses some. This table holds approximately 190,000 clones, 80% found once. The sequencing input was peripheral blood. These receptors all come from a man in his 60s with acute or convalescent COVID-19.

The rearrangement links TRBV20-1 to TRBJ1-2; D remains unclear. V was cut by 3 bases and J by 0 bases, with 11 bases left in between. The germline CDR1 and CDR2 sequences are DFQATT and SNEGSKA (reference sequence). This CDR3 region has 14 residues. This chain's CDR3 is CSASLTATNYGYTF. Here the CDR3 DNA reads TGCAGTGCTAGTTTAACAGCCACTAACTATGGCTACACCTTC.

In its sample, this clone was seen a few times. V is TRBV19 and J is TRBJ1-5, with TRBD1 matching 8 bases. CDR1 and CDR2 from the germline V gene are LNHDA and SQIVND (reference sequence). V shed 6 bases and J 5 bases; nucleotides not matched to a gene: 6. The CDR3 length is 14 residues. CDR3 DNA: TGTGCCAGTAGACCAGACAGGGGCGATCAGCCCCAGCATTTT. Its translation: CASRPDRGDQPQHF.

The chain combines TRBV5-1 with TRBJ1-5; D may be TRBD1 (6 bases). The CDR3 has 21 residues. Germline V lookup: CDR1 SGHRS, CDR2 YFSETQ. Between the trimmed V and J ends, which lost 4 bases and 4 bases, there was a span of 33 bases. CDR3 sequence: CASSPREYAPFGQQRNQPQHF. The CDR3 coding sequence is TGCGCCAGCAGCCCCCGTGAATACGCACCCTTTGGACAGCAGAGGAATCAGCCCCAGCATTTT.

This rearrangement joins TRBV27 to TRBJ1-6, with D uncertain. Germline lookup yields CDR1 MNHEY and CDR2 SMNVEV (reference sequence). The V end was cut by 0 bases, the J end by 9 bases, with 6 bases between. This CDR3 has 13 amino acids. CDR3 sequence: CASSLSPFSPLHF. The DNA of the CDR3 is TGTGCCAGCAGTTTATCTCCTTTTTCACCCCTCCACTTT.

The chain links TRBV18 to TRBJ1-2, with D unclear. The V end was cut by 0 bases, the J end by 8 bases, with 16 bases between. The CDR3 totals 15 residues. From germline, CDR1 is KGHSH and CDR2 LQKENI. CDR3: CASSPPEVGGLGYTF. CDR3 coding DNA: TGTGCCAGCTCACCACCGGAGGTTGGAGGGCTAGGCTACACCTTC.

The chain joins TRBV20-1 to TRBJ2-2; 7 positions match TRBD2. With 3 bases clipped from V and 4 bases from J, the junction kept 2 bases outside the gene matches. The germline V gene has CDR1 DFQATT and CDR2 SNEGSKA (reference sequence). This CDR3 spans 13 amino acids. The CDR3 reads CSASGGVTGELFF. CDR3 sequence (DNA): TGCAGTGCTAGTGGGGGGGTCACCGGGGAGCTGTTTTTT.

This clone was recorded a few times. The V call is TRBV15, the J call TRBJ2-5, with TRBD2 as a possible D gene (6 bases). This CDR3 has 14 amino acids. V lost 3 bases, J lost 7 bases, and 15 bases lay in between. The germline CDR1 and CDR2 sequences are LNHNV and YYDKDF (reference sequence). CDR3 residues: CATSRGGSGGTQYF. The CDR3 coding sequence is TGTGCCACCAGCAGGGGGGGTAGCGGTGGGACCCAGTACTTC.

This sequence joins TRBV10-2 and TRBJ2-5; D remains ambiguous. Germline V lookup: CDR1 WSHSY, CDR2 SAAADI. CDR3 length: 13 amino acids. Trimming stripped 6 bases from V and 1 base from J, with 9 bases between. The CDR3 sequence: CASSEPFQETQYF. Here the CDR3 DNA reads TGCGCCAGCAGCGAGCCTTTCCAAGAGACCCAGTACTTC.

The chain joins TRBV19 to TRBJ1-2, with D possibly matching TRBD1 (5 bases). Looked up from germline, CDR1 is LNHDA and CDR2 is SQIVND (reference sequence). This CDR3 comprises 14 residues. V was cut by 9 bases and J by 2 bases, with 16 bases left in between. This CDR3 reads CASFPGIRNYGYTF. The DNA for the CDR3 is TGTGCCAGCTTCCCAGGGATAAGGAACTATGGCTACACCTTC.